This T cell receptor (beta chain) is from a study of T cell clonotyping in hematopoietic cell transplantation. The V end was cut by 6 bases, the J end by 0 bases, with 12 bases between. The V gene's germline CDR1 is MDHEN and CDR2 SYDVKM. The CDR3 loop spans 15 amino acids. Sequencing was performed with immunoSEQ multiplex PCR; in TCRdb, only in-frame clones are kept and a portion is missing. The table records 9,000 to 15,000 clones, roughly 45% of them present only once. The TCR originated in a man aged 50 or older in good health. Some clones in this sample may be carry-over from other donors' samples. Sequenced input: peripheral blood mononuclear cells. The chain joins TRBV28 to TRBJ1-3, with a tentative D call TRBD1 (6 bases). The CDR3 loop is CASRPDRTSGNTIYF. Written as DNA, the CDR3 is TGTGCCAGCAGACCCGACAGGACCTCTGGAAACACCATATATTTT.